This entry lists 21 T cell receptor beta chains sequenced from one sample in a study of shared T cell receptors in the human thymus. TCRdb's table, derived via immunoSEQ multiplex PCR, lists solely in-frame clones and lacks some. The table has hundreds of thousands of clones, 70% to 80% seen once. The same specimen was also included in a second study, on human thymus T cells.

Sequencing used thymocytes. All receptors come from a boy under two years old with a congenital heart defect.

V usage is TRBV2 and J usage is TRBJ1-2, with a weak D call TRBD1 (6 bases). CDR1 and CDR2 (germline): SNHLY, FYNNEI. Trimming removed 2 bases at V and 4 bases at J, with 8 bases between. The CDR3 is 13 residues long. This CDR3 is CASSEWDTYGYTF. DNA for the CDR3: TGTGCCAGCAGTGAATGGGACACCTATGGCTACACCTTC. The variable domain in full, completed from reference TRBV2 and TRBJ1-2, reads EPEVTQTPSHQVTQMGQEVILRCVPISNHLYFYWYRQILGQKVEFLVSFYNNEISEKSEIFDDQFSVERPDGSNFTLKIRSTKLEDSAMYFCASSEWDTYGYTFGSGTRLTVV.

The rearrangement links TRBV14 to TRBJ2-1; D is possibly TRBD2 (6 bases). Germline lookup yields CDR1 SGHDN and CDR2 FVKESK. Deletions cut 4 bases from V and 10 bases from J, with 14 bases between. The CDR3 sequence is 13 residues long. The CDR3 reads CASSPWRDKEQFF. In DNA, the CDR3 is TGTGCCAGCAGCCCGTGGCGGGATAAGGAGCAGTTCTTC.

The rearrangement joins TRBV2 to TRBJ1-1; no clear D gene. The ends were cut back, 7 bases at V and 6 bases at J, with 15 bases in the middle. The CDR3 loop spans 13 amino acids. CDR1 is SNHLY and CDR2 is FYNNEI in the germline V gene. The CDR3 region is CASIATELAEAFF. The CDR3 DNA reads as TGTGCCAGCATAGCGACTGAATTGGCTGAAGCTTTCTTT.

The chain carries TRBV15 and TRBJ2-5; TRBD2 matches at 16 bases. V was pared by 8 bases and J by 5 bases, with 8 bases of the junction left unmatched. The CDR3 covers 16 residues. Germline V CDR1 and CDR2: LNHNV, YYDKDF (reference sequence). The CDR3 spells CATAGTSGRGLETQYF. The DNA for the CDR3 is TGTGCCACCGCTGGGACTAGCGGGAGGGGGTTGGAGACCCAGTACTTC.

There are a few counts of this clone. This chain connects TRBV4-3 to TRBJ2-5; a possible D gene is TRBD2 (5 bases). The V and J ends lost 4 bases and 3 bases respectively, with 12 bases between them. The CDR3 contains 14 residues. Germline CDR1 and CDR2: LGHNA and YSLEER. The CDR3, as DNA: TGCGCCAGCAGCCCGAGGGAAGGAAAAGAGACCCAGTACTTC. This encodes CASSPREGKETQYF.

The rearrangement uses TRBV5-1 and TRBJ2-5; 7 nucleotides align to TRBD1. After removal of 4 bases from V and 10 bases from J, the junction contained 10 bases not matched to a gene. Germline CDR1 SGHRS, CDR2 YFSETQ. There are 13 residues in the CDR3. The chain's CDR3 is CASSPWDSLDQYF. The CDR3 DNA is TGCGCCAGCAGCCCCTGGGACAGCCTTGACCAGTACTTC. The full variable domain, with the rest looked up from reference TRBV5-1 and TRBJ2-5, is KAGVTQTPRYLIKTRGQQVTLSCSPISGHRSVSWYQQTPGQGLQFLFEYFSETQRNKGNFPGRFSGRQFSNSRSEMNVSTLELGDSALYLCASSPWDSLDQYFGPGTRLLVL.

This clone occurred once. This chain uses TRBV19 with TRBJ2-1; 7 positions agree with TRBD2. There are 15 residues in the CDR3. V lost 4 bases, J lost 5 bases, and 8 bases stayed unmatched. In germline, CDR1 is LNHDA, CDR2 SQIVND (reference sequence). The CDR3 sequence: CASSTRTRPDNEQFF. In DNA form, the CDR3 reads TGTGCCAGTAGTACCCGGACTAGACCCGACAATGAGCAGTTCTTC.

The rearrangement links TRBV27 to TRBJ2-2; 7 nucleotides agree with TRBD1. CDR1 is MNHEY and CDR2 is SMNVEV in the germline V gene (reference sequence). Germline trimming cut 3 bases from V and 1 base from J; bases unmatched to any gene: 8. The CDR3 extends over 17 amino acids. The CDR3 loop reads CASSFQAHRGNTGELFF. The CDR3 DNA follows: TGTGCCAGCAGTTTCCAGGCTCACAGGGGGAACACCGGGGAGCTGTTTTTT.

This chain links TRBV14 with TRBJ2-3, with 8 bases matching TRBD2. CDR3 length: 19 amino acids. Trimming at V came to 4 bases and at J to 1 base, leaving 16 bases not matched to a gene. Germline V gene lookup returns CDR1 SGHDN and CDR2 FVKESK. The CDR3 spells CASSPPGQREPLGTDTQYF. CDR3 nucleotides: TGTGCCAGCAGCCCTCCGGGGCAGCGGGAGCCCCTCGGCACAGATACGCAGTATTTT.

V usage is TRBV4-3 and J usage is TRBJ2-7; 7 bases line up with TRBD1. Germline assignment: CDR1 LGHNA and CDR2 YSLEER. V lost 5 bases and J lost 4; bases outside the gene matches: 8. The CDR3 length is 14 residues. This CDR3 reads CASSTRDSRYEQYF. The CDR3 DNA follows: TGCGCCAGCAGCACCCGGGACAGTCGGTACGAGCAGTACTTC.

The gene calls are TRBV10-2 and TRBJ1-2; D is ambiguous. The CDR3 has 12 amino acids. Germline assignment: CDR1 WSHSY and CDR2 SAAADI. The ends were cut back, 5 bases at V and 8 bases at J, with 12 bases in the middle. Here the CDR3 DNA reads TGCGCCAGCAGTTCAAGGTTGGAGGGCTACACCTTC. Protein sequence: CASSSRLEGYTF.

The chain recombines TRBV4-2 with TRBJ1-3; D perhaps matches TRBD1 (5 bases). Per the germline V gene, CDR1 is LGHNA and CDR2 is YNFKEQ. The V end was cut by 3 bases, the J end by 3 bases, with 36 bases between. This CDR3 contains 23 residues. The CDR3 region has the DNA TGTGCCAGCAGCCAGCAAAGGCAAAGGCCGGCCGTAAGGGGTCAATTAAGTGGAAACACCATATATTTT. This sequence encodes CASSQQRQRPAVRGQLSGNTIYF.

V and J are TRBV18 and TRBJ2-1; 12 nucleotides align to TRBD2. The germline gives CDR1 KGHSH, CDR2 LQKENI. The CDR3 spans 16 residues. V dropped 3 bases and J dropped 6; count of bases not matched to a gene: 6. CDR3 region: CASSPPGLAGPNEQFF. The CDR3 DNA reads as TGTGCCAGCTCACCCCCGGGACTAGCGGGTCCCAATGAGCAGTTCTTC.

The V call is TRBV7-2, the J call TRBJ1-2; the D is unclear. The germline V gene has CDR1 SGHTA and CDR2 FQGNSA. The V end was cut by 2 bases, the J end by 5 bases, with 15 bases between. This CDR3 contains 15 residues. CDR3 coding DNA: TGTGCCAGCAGCTTACTCCGGGAGGTGAGGTATGGCTACACCTTC. Translation gives CASSLLREVRYGYTF.

This chain joins TRBV13 and TRBJ2-4; D is possibly TRBD2 (6 bases). Germline V CDR1 and CDR2: PRHDT, FYEKMQ (reference sequence). V lost 0 bases to trimming and J lost 0 bases, with 9 bases between them. The CDR3 is 16 amino acids. The CDR3 coding sequence is TGTGCCAGCAGCTTAGGCCGAGCGGGAGCCAAAAACATTCAGTACTTC. This codes for CASSLGRAGAKNIQYF. Based on the CDR3 plus reference TRBV13 and TRBJ2-4, the full variable domain is AAGVIQSPRHLIKEKRETATLKCYPIPRHDTVYWYQQGPGQDPQFLISFYEKMQSDKGSIPDRFSAQQFSDYHSELNMSSLELGDSALYFCASSLGRAGAKNIQYFGAGTRLSVL.

The genes are TRBV4-2 and TRBJ2-2; perhaps TRBD2 as D (5 bases). Germline values: CDR1 LGHNA, CDR2 YNFKEQ. This CDR3 is built from 16 residues. V lost 1 base and J lost 6, with 15 bases in between. The CDR3 loop is CASSQGLREMAGELFF. The DNA of the CDR3 is TGTGCCAGCAGCCAAGGGTTGAGGGAGATGGCCGGGGAGCTGTTTTTT.

The rearrangement joins TRBV4-3 to TRBJ2-7; TRBD1 aligns across 7 bases. V dropped 4 bases and J dropped 0; count of bases not matched to a gene: 12. The length of the CDR3 is 17 residues. Germline V lookup: CDR1 LGHNA, CDR2 YSLEER. The CDR3 region has the DNA TGCGCCAGCAGCCCTCAGACGCAACGGGACAGCTCCTACGAGCAGTACTTC. Translation gives CASSPQTQRDSSYEQYF.

This chain joins TRBV27 and TRBJ2-4; a possible D gene is TRBD2 (5 bases). V was pared by 2 bases and J by 0 bases, with 8 bases between. In germline, CDR1 is MNHEY, CDR2 SMNVEV (reference sequence). This CDR3 is built from 15 residues. CDR3 sequence: CASSLEGAAKNIQYF. CDR3 nucleotides: TGTGCCAGCAGTTTAGAGGGCGCAGCCAAAAACATTCAGTACTTC.

The chain combines TRBV30 with TRBJ2-2, with D possibly being TRBD2 (5 bases). The CDR3 spans 15 residues. Trimming pared 3 bases from V and 2 bases from J, leaving 13 bases between. Germline V gives CDR1 GTSNPN, CDR2 SVGIG (reference sequence). The CDR3 DNA is TGTGCCTGGAGGGTGAGGAGACTAAACACCGGGGAGCTGTTTTTT. Translation gives CAWRVRRLNTGELFF.

The table lists this clone with a few counts. V usage is TRBV11-2 and J usage is TRBJ1-1, with D tentatively TRBD1 (5 bases). The CDR3 runs to 12 residues. Germline CDR1 SGHAT, CDR2 FQNNGV. The V end was cut by 5 bases, the J end by 11 bases, with 15 bases between. CDR3 sequence (DNA): TGTGCCAGCAGCACCCCGGGGGTGTTGGCTTTCTTT. As protein: CASSTPGVLAFF.

The rearrangement joins TRBV10-3 to TRBJ1-2, with 10 bases aligning to TRBD1. This CDR3 contains 15 residues. The V and J ends lost 4 bases and 2 bases, in that order; junction bases with no gene match: 4. Looked up from germline, CDR1 is ENHRY and CDR2 is SYGVKD. The CDR3 bases are TGTGCCATCAGTGGCGACAGGGGGCCCAACTATGGCTACACCTTC. This codes for CAISGDRGPNYGYTF.